This T cell receptor beta chain derives from a study of tumor and adjacent non-tumor tissue in lung cancer. The template was RNA from unsorted bulk tissue. Between August and November 2014, newly diagnosed, chemotherapy-naive lung cancer patients underwent thoracic surgery in China. Three rounds of nested PCR, following a modified ARM-PCR protocol, produced the TCRbeta library. A single record per CDR3 protein comes from TCRdb applying MiXCR to the multiplex PCR reads. The table has some 100,000 distinct CDR3 sequences, roughly 73% seen once. With regard to this clonotype: The junction differs from germline at one of its ends, possibly a read error.

The CDR3 is made up of 16 amino acids. Per germline, CDR1 SGHAT and CDR2 FQNNGV. This chain links TRBV11-2 with TRBJ2-1; no firm D call. This TCR derives from a woman aged 55-70 years with non-small cell lung cancer. The sequenced material came from lung tumor tissue. The CDR3 reads CPSSFNPRDQQNEQLF. The CDR3 region has the DNA TGTCCCAGCAGCTTTAATCCACGCGATCAACAGAATGAGCAGTTATTC.